These 16 T cell receptor beta chains share one sample of origin, sequenced in a study of vaccination effects on CD4 cells after COVID-19. Some clones are missing from TCRdb's copy, which holds only in-frame ones; the method was immunoSEQ multiplex PCR. The sample includes some 10,000 clones, roughly 80% seen only once; the top ten take approximately 11%. These receptors' antigens are unknown. Subsequent to a culture period of less than twelve days, CD4+ T cells were isolated. Participants completed two doses of the BNT162b2 or mRNA-1273 vaccine. The material sequenced was CD4+ T cells from PBMCs cultured without peptide, taken after COVID-19 vaccination. The receptors come from a human donor who received a COVID-19 vaccine.

The chain uses TRBV7-2 and TRBJ2-2, with D possibly TRBD1 on 6 matching bases. The germline V gene encodes CDR1 SGHTA and CDR2 FQGNSA. This CDR3 is built from 16 residues. The V and J ends lost 5 bases and 2 bases respectively, with 15 bases between them. The chain's CDR3 is CASSVQGATNTGELFF. CDR3 bases: TGTGCCAGCAGCGTACAGGGTGCGACTAACACCGGGGAGCTGTTTTTT. The entire variable domain, with the rest obtained from reference TRBV7-2 and TRBJ2-2, is as follows: GAGVSQSPSNKVTEKGKDVELRCDPISGHTALYWYRQSLGQGLEFLIYFQGNSAPDKSGLPSDRFSAERTGGSVSTLTIQRTQQEDSAVYLCASSVQGATNTGELFFGEGSRLTVL.

The chain has TRBV5-1 and TRBJ2-1; 8 bases match TRBD2. The V gene's germline CDR1 is SGHRS and CDR2 YFSETQ. The CDR3 is 15 amino acids. Losses at the gene ends were 4 bases for V and 4 bases for J; bases not matched to a gene: 7. CDR3 residues: CASSPVSGKYNEQFF. The CDR3, as DNA: TGCGCCAGCAGCCCAGTTAGCGGGAAGTACAATGAGCAGTTCTTC.

The gene calls are TRBV7-2 and TRBJ2-7, with no clear D. This CDR3 spans 13 amino acids. Trimming removed 0 bases from V and 3 bases from J, with 6 bases in between. Germline CDR1 reads SGHTA; CDR2 reads FQGNSA. This chain's CDR3 is CASSLAFSYEQYF. The CDR3 DNA follows: TGTGCCAGCAGCTTAGCGTTCAGCTACGAGCAGTACTTC.

The chain uses TRBV11-3 and TRBJ2-3; TRBD1 or TRBD2 may be the D gene (5 bases each). V was clipped by 0 bases and J by 0 bases, with 28 bases between them. The V gene's germline CDR1 is SGHNT and CDR2 YENEEA. This CDR3 has 22 residues. The CDR3 bases are TGTGCCAGCAGCTTAGACCTAACGGGGAAAATGGCGAGGGGACCTAGCACAGATACGCAGTATTTT. This sequence encodes CASSLDLTGKMARGPSTDTQYF.

The rearrangement uses TRBV29-1 and TRBJ2-3; 11 bases align to TRBD2. Trimming cost V 6 bases and J 4 bases; bases outside gene matches: 6. The CDR3 length is 14 residues. Per the germline V gene, CDR1 is SQVTM and CDR2 is ANQGSEA. CDR3 residues: CSVVSGGASDTQYF. DNA of the CDR3: TGCAGCGTGGTTAGCGGGGGGGCTTCAGATACGCAGTATTTT.

CDR3 amino acids: CASSEVSGANVLTF. DNA for the CDR3: TGTGCCAGCAGCGAAGTATCTGGGGCCAACGTCCTGACTTTC. The V call is TRBV6-2 or TRBV6-3, the J call TRBJ2-6; D gene uncertain. This CDR3 contains 14 residues. The germline V gene encodes CDR1 MNHEY and CDR2 SVGEGT. V gave up 6 bases and J gave up 1 base, with 7 bases separating them.

This chain links TRBV11-2 with TRBJ1-6; D gene uncertain. V dropped 0 bases and J dropped 9 bases, with 12 bases sitting between them. The CDR3 runs to 15 residues. Per germline, CDR1 SGHAT and CDR2 FQNNGV. For the CDR3, the DNA is TGTGCCAGCAGCTTAGAGCCGGGGAATCGTTCACCCCTCCACTTT. This sequence encodes CASSLEPGNRSPLHF.

The V gene is TRBV12-5, the J gene TRBJ2-3; D possibly corresponds to TRBD1 (6 bases). This CDR3 spans 15 amino acids. Germline CDR1 and CDR2: LGHNT and FRNRAP. V lost 1 base and J 4 bases, leaving 12 bases between the germline ends. The chain's CDR3 is CASGLDYREADTQYF. CDR3 DNA sequence: TGTGCTAGTGGTTTGGATTACAGGGAAGCAGATACGCAGTATTTT.

This rearrangement joins TRBV6-1 to TRBJ1-2; a weak D match, TRBD1 (5 bases). Germline V lookup: CDR1 MNHNS, CDR2 SASEGT. V lost 3 bases to trimming and J lost 3 bases, with 8 bases between them. There are 13 residues in the CDR3. CDR3: CASSEQGDYGYTF. The CDR3 DNA reads TGTGCCAGCAGTGAGCAGGGCGACTATGGCTACACCTTC.

The chain recombines TRBV13 with TRBJ1-6; perhaps TRBD1 as D (5 bases). The CDR3 is 16 amino acids. V was clipped by 4 bases and J by 5 bases, with 15 bases between them. Germline V gene sequence: CDR1 PRHDT, CDR2 FYEKMQ (reference sequence). The CDR3 loop is CASSSRAFRDNSPLHF. CDR3 nucleotides: TGTGCCAGCAGCTCCAGGGCATTCAGGGATAATTCACCCCTCCACTTT.

This clone was counted a few times. The V and J genes are TRBV4-1 and TRBJ2-1; D is possibly TRBD2 (5 bases). Trimming cost V 1 base and J 10 bases, with 14 bases left between them. Germline lookup yields CDR1 MGHRA and CDR2 YSYEKL. The CDR3 runs to 14 residues. The CDR3 sequence: CASSQVELGGEQFF. As DNA, the CDR3 is TGCGCCAGCAGCCAAGTCGAACTAGGTGGGGAGCAGTTCTTC.

The V gene is TRBV11-2, the J gene TRBJ1-3; 7 bases fit TRBD1. With 5 bases clipped from V and 0 bases from J, the junction kept 13 bases outside the gene matches. This CDR3 spans 18 amino acids. In germline, CDR1 is SGHAT, CDR2 FQNNGV. The CDR3, as DNA: TGTGCCAGCAGCCGCCCGGGACAGCATTTAAGCTCTGGAAACACCATATATTTT. It specifies CASSRPGQHLSSGNTIYF.

This sequence joins TRBV5-6 and TRBJ2-7; D gene uncertain. This CDR3 region has 14 residues. The germline V gene encodes CDR1 SGHDT and CDR2 YYEEEE. The V end was cut by 0 bases, the J end by 2 bases, with 9 bases between. In DNA, the CDR3 is TGTGCCAGCAGCTTGGACGGTGCAACCTACGAGCAGTACTTC. Protein sequence: CASSLDGATYEQYF. Variable domain in full (rest from reference TRBV5-6 and TRBJ2-7): DAGVTQSPTHLIKTRGQQVTLRCSPKSGHDTVSWYQQALGQGPQFIFQYYEEEERQRGNFPDRFSGHQFPNYSSELNVNALLLGDSALYLCASSLDGATYEQYFGPGTRLTVT.

This sequence joins TRBV5-5 and TRBJ2-7; D may correspond to TRBD1 or TRBD2 (6 bases each). Trimming left V 4 bases short and J 2 bases short, with 16 bases between. The CDR3 runs to 15 residues. Looked up from germline, CDR1 is SGHKS and CDR2 is YYEKEE (reference sequence). Here the CDR3 reads CASSMVPGEAYEQYF. The CDR3 coding sequence is TGTGCCAGCAGCATGGTCCCAGGGGAGGCCTACGAGCAGTACTTC.

This chain links TRBV6-6 with TRBJ2-7; D may be TRBD1 (6 bases). The length of the CDR3 is 13 residues. V lost 7 bases and J lost 0, with 10 bases in between. Germline V CDR1 and CDR2: MNHNY, SVGAGI (reference sequence). This CDR3 reads CASTTGHSYEQYF. DNA of the CDR3: TGTGCCAGCACCACAGGGCACTCCTACGAGCAGTACTTC.

The chain couples TRBV7-2 to TRBJ2-4; D may be TRBD1 or TRBD2 (6 bases each). V was clipped by 1 base and J by 6 bases, with 10 bases between them. CDR1 and CDR2 (germline): SGHTA, FQGNSA. The CDR3 extends over 14 amino acids. CDR3 DNA: TGTGCCAGCAGCTTAGTTCGGGGGCGAAACATTCAGTACTTC. Protein: CASSLVRGRNIQYF.